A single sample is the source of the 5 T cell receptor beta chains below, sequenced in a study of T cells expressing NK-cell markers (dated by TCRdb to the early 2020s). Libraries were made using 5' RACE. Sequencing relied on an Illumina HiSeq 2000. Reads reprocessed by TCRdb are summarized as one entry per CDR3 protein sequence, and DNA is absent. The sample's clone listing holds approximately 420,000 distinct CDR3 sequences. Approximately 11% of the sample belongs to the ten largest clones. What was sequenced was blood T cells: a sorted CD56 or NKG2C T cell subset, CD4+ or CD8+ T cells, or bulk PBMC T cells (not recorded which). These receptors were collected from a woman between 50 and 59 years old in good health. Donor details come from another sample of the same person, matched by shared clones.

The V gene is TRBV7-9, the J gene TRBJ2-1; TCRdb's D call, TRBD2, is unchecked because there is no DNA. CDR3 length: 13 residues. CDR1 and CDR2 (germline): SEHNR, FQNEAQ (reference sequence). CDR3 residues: CAGRLMGENEQFF.

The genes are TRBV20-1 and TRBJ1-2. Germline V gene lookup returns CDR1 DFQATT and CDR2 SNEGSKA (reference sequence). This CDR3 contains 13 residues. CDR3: CSASQSGFGGYTF.

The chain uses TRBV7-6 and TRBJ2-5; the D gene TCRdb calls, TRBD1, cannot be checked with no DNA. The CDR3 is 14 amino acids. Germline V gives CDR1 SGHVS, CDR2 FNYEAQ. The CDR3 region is CASSSDREQETQYF.

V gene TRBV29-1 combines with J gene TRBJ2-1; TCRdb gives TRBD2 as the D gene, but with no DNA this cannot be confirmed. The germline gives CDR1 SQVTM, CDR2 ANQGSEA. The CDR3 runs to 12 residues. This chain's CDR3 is CSVAEGRYEQFF.

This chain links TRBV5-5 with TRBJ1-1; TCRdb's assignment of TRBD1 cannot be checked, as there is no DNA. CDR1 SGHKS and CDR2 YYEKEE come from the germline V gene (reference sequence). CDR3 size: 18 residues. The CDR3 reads CASSITGTGGPILPEAFF.